One TCR beta chain is described in this entry. The antigen this receptor binds is unknown. The input lacks base qualities; no much larger clone sits a single base away. The data originate from a study of cytomegalovirus exposure and HLA in healthy donors (dated by TCRdb to about 2017). For the wider study: An earlier analysis of roughly 630 of the donors reported approximately 290 Gb of sequence data and 100 million to 130 million unique TCR beta sequences from about 200 million T cells. The later analysis used no new phenotypic data to find candidate immune exposures, relying instead on TCR beta sequences and their occurrence across donors. Roughly 5 DR-DQ haplotypes were handled as single units for association and clustering because linkage in the cohort was strong. The genetic ancestry cluster associated with self-reported Caucasian donors included roughly four fifths of the 398 genotyped donors. On average, over 200,000 unique TCR beta nucleotide sequences were sequenced per donor among 398 genotyped donors of the cohort, with about 19% of those sequences being non-productive. Besides the first cohort of some 670 subjects, a separate validation cohort made up of over 100 different subjects was used. HLA typing included class I and class II loci at four-digit resolution. The T cell repertoires of several hundred subjects were profiled by immunosequencing and related to cytomegalovirus serostatus. An early release covering 550 to 650 HLA-typed donors comprised about 300 gigabases of sequencing data and roughly 85 million unique TCR sequences. A later genetic analysis took genome-wide SNP genotypes for about 55% of the 666 donors and used that subset as a discovery cohort. The study was designed to test whether signatures of past pathogen exposure could be identified by cataloging public T cell receptors. A later analysis re-examined previously published TCR beta repertoires from 600 to 700 donors and added high-resolution HLA genotyping to investigate patterns of TCR occurrence. To predict cytomegalovirus infection status, the study brought together high-throughput TCR immunosequencing, statistical association of individual TCRs with disease status, and machine learning. In an earlier analysis of over 550 of the donors, high-throughput TCR beta sequencing was used to judge whether each TCR beta V gene segment behaved as functional or pseudogenic. Every repertoire in the discovery cohort had been generated on one and the same sequencing platform. Donor age, sex, ethnicity and CMV serostatus were compiled together with the repertoire data. Typing coverage varied by locus: roughly 620-640 donors for A, B, C, DRB1 and DQB1; approximately 500 for DQA1; around 610 for DPA1; 450 to 480 for DPB1.

At the junction V is shortened by 0 bases and J by 12 bases, with 18 bases in between. Sequences LNHNV (CDR1) and YYDKDF (CDR2) are obtained from the germline V gene (reference sequence). The CDR3 numbers 15 residues from cysteine through phenylalanine. Of the read, only the CDR3 DNA is kept; its 45 bases are in frame from base 1. The cohort consisted of approximately 670 healthy bone marrow donors. Cohort members were all nominally healthy when sampled, although unrecorded immune exposures were likely present. The donor tested CMV seropositive, placing the donor among the 250 to 350 seropositive members of the cohort. Every donor gave a peripheral blood sample, and the peripheral blood mononuclear cells from that sample were used for TCR beta sequencing. The Qiagen DNeasy Blood Extraction Kit was used to extract genomic DNA from the blood cell samples. Summary of the overall study and its limitations: The presence/absence analyses assumed that sequencing depth was roughly uniform across donors, and that assumption may not be true. An association between a missense DCLRE1C variant and V-gene and J-gene trimming of TCR beta chains was found in a later genetic analysis and replicated in an independent cohort. Across donors, most TCR sequences were observed very rarely, whereas some public TCRs were present in many individuals. In a later analysis, TCR association rates were found to vary across HLA loci, with the most associated TCRs seen for DRB1 alleles and the fewest for HLA-C alleles. In both the original and validation cohorts, the classifier was reported to diagnose cytomegalovirus status with high specificity and sensitivity. The only immune exposure information available for the cohort was CMV serostatus. A further reported finding was that TCR beta sequences accurately predicted the HLA-A and HLA-B alleles for most subjects in the first cohort. HLA typing was unavailable for some donors at each locus, so association tests used only the typed subset. When HLA alleles, especially DR and DQ, strongly co-occurred, TCR associations were difficult to assign to individual alleles. In a later genetic analysis, fewer N-insertions in productive TCRs were reported among donors in an Asian-associated ancestry cluster than the approximately 670-donor mean. A total of fewer than 200 TCR beta chains were listed by the study as associated with cytomegalovirus. Because counts were too low, about 15 rarely observed V segments, including chromosome 9 orphons, were left out of the earlier analysis of several hundred of the donors. An earlier analysis of some 590 of the donors showed that most TCR beta V segments appeared in productive rearrangements either about 87% or about 30% of the time, which broadly matched IMGT annotations. Some IMGT-functional V segments, including TRBV6-2 and TRBV6-3, could not be distinguished by the 87-base-pair reads and were therefore excluded. According to a later analysis, parvovirus B19, influenza, CMV and Epstein-Barr virus appeared linked to several top co-occurrence clusters. At a false discovery rate of 0.05, a later analysis linked 15,000 to 20,000 TCR beta sequences to specific HLA alleles. This cohort had only TCR beta chains sequenced, and the lack of alpha or paired-chain data limited which features could be detected. Linkage disequilibrium might explain the correlated functional status among segregating V segments, but an unknown experimental factor could not be ruled out. It was suggested by the authors that the approach could potentially be generalized to other disease states and immunological phenotypes. A group of highly shared sequence variants was considered likely to be a technical artifact of the sequencing pipeline. In vitro tests confirmed that a few of the cytomegalovirus-associated TCR beta chains recognize cytomegalovirus antigens. In a later analysis, HLA-associated TCR beta chains were found to be more clonally expanded and to have lower generation probabilities than equally common non-associated chains. A later analysis found that most CMV-associated TCR beta chains appeared HLA-restricted, with HLA associations seemingly driven largely by CMV exposure.

Library preparation employed the immunoSEQ multiplex PCR assay. For the multiplex PCR, a mixture combining 60 forward primers for TCR Vbeta segments and 13 reverse primers for TCR Jbeta segments was used. The CDR3 region of rearranged TCR beta genes was amplified from genomic DNA by a multiplex PCR assay. The amplified TCR beta libraries were sequenced on the Illumina HiSeq System as 87-base-pair reads. The authors processed their data as follows. A later analysis counted 65 million to 90 million unique TCR beta chains across the 550 to 700 repertoires, and around 9.9 million of these chains were shared by at least two donors. Raw reads were error-corrected and collapsed into unique sequences with a nearest-neighbor algorithm that merged closely related sequences to remove PCR and sequencing errors. CDR3 sequences were aligned to IMGT reference sequences to assign V, D and J gene segments. For a sequence to be retained, a match of at least six nucleotides was required to both a V gene segment and a J gene segment. Rearrangements were classified as productive when the CDR3 lacked stop codons and remained in frame with V and J, and all other rearrangements were classified as non-productive. CDR3 was defined according to IMGT convention as the region running from the second conserved V-encoded cysteine to the conserved J-encoded phenylalanine. The earlier analysis of fewer than 750 of the donors excluded sequences that lacked an unambiguous match to a single V gene segment. An earlier analysis of almost 600 of the donors classified V segments as functional when productive rearrangements were above 56.7% and as segregating when the standard deviation between donors was above 5%. A statistical classification framework was developed to diagnose cytomegalovirus status using the catalog of TCR beta chain sequences. V and J gene assignment, in a later analysis, came from comparing TCR nucleotide sequences with IMGT/GENE-DB human TR gene sequences. In a later analysis, CDR3 sequences and most-parsimonious VDJ recombination scenarios were assigned using the TCRdist pipeline. In a later analysis, each TCR beta chain was defined by its CDR3 amino acid sequence together with its V-gene family, and reads lacking a unique V-gene family were excluded. In a later analysis, 500 to 650 highly shared, low-generation-probability nucleotide sequences were removed to address suspected cross-contamination and a sequencing artifact. In a later analysis, a clonal expansion index for each public chain was calculated from normalized within-repertoire ranks of inferred template counts. A later analysis computed generation probabilities with a VDJ recombination model fitted to out-of-frame rearrangements, and checked the results against IGoR. Hypergeometric tests were used in a later analysis to score TCR-TCR, TCR-HLA and TCR-CMV co-occurrence, with a repertoire-size bias correction applied to the TCR pairs. False discovery rates were estimated in a later analysis by permuting HLA or CMV assignments 20 times. In a later analysis, co-occurring TCRs were grouped using DBSCAN, and TCRdist sequence similarity was added for clustering within HLA-allele-positive subsets. Repertoires with fewer than 30,000 or more than 120,000 public chains were left out of co-occurrence clustering, as were a handful of repertoires with anomalous nucleotide sharing. The table was pulled from immuneACCESS by TCRdb, which kept in-frame rearrangements only. Such tables lose some clones; where checked, under half of the loss comes from unresolved V genes, and the rest has no known cause. D and trimming come from the DNA, and the V and J calls and clone size come from that table. This sample is represented by approximately 170,000 clones; about 85% of them were singletons. The top ten clones comprise about 2.5% of the sample.

The source material was PBMCs. This chain joins TRBV15 to TRBJ2-4, and TRBD1 may be the D gene, going by 5 matching bases. The TCR originated in a man aged 25 to 45 in good health and CMV-seropositive. CDR3 loop: CATSRDLPGRQGQYF. The DNA reads as follows: TGTGCCACCAGCAGAGATCTCCCTGGTCGCCAGGGTCAGTACTTC.